This entry lists 5 T cell receptor beta chains sequenced from one sample in a study of vaccination effects on CD4 cells after COVID-19. Within the ViraFEST assay, antigen-specific CD4+ T cells underwent expansion with viral peptide pools prior to sequencing. Upon completion of roughly ten days in culture, CD4+ T cells were isolated. Vaccinees lacked prior SARS-CoV-2 infection and tested negative for nucleocapsid antibodies. The assay was immunoSEQ multiplex PCR, and TCRdb's table has in-frame clones only and misses some. The sample has about 73,000 clones, about 79% seen once; the top ten hold approximately 10%. Which antigens these TCRs recognize remains unknown. This specimen consisted of CD4+ T cells from PBMCs cultured with SARS-CoV-2 spike peptides, obtained before COVID-19 vaccination. Source of these receptors: a human donor who received a COVID-19 vaccine.

This clone came up once. The chain couples TRBV18 to TRBJ2-4, with D possibly TRBD1 on 5 matching bases. V lost 2 bases and J 4 bases, leaving 9 bases between the germline ends. The CDR3 length is 14 residues. The germline V gene has CDR1 KGHSH and CDR2 LQKENI. The CDR3, as DNA: TGTGCCAGCTCACCATCACAGGAGAAAAACATTCAGTACTTC. This sequence encodes CASSPSQEKNIQYF.

In this sample, this clone turned up once. The chain employs TRBV5-1 and TRBJ2-1; D unresolved. Germline assignment: CDR1 SGHRS and CDR2 YFSETQ. The CDR3 is made up of 14 amino acids. Trimming shortened V by 4 bases and J by 0 bases, and 8 bases separated the two germline ends. The DNA for the CDR3 is TGCGCCAGCAGCAGGGCTGGCTCCTACAATGAGCAGTTCTTC. Protein product: CASSRAGSYNEQFF.

V is TRBV11-3 and J is TRBJ2-6; perhaps TRBD1 as D (6 bases). CDR1 and CDR2 (germline): SGHNT, YENEEA. There are 21 residues in the CDR3. V lost 0 bases to trimming and J lost 0 bases, with 21 bases between them. DNA for the CDR3: TGTGCCAGCAGCTTAGAGTTGGGGGCAGGGGATCCCCACTCTGGGGCCAACGTCCTGACTTTC. Translated: CASSLELGAGDPHSGANVLTF.

The V and J genes are TRBV6-1 and TRBJ1-3, with D possibly matching TRBD1 (5 bases). V was clipped by 2 bases and J by 4 bases, with 15 bases between them. Germline V gene lookup returns CDR1 MNHNS and CDR2 SASEGT. The CDR3 runs to 16 residues. This CDR3 reads CASSENGGARGNTIYF. In DNA form, the CDR3 reads TGTGCCAGCAGTGAAAACGGGGGTGCCCGCGGAAACACCATATATTTT.

V usage is TRBV2 and J usage is TRBJ1-6; the D is unclear. Germline loops: CDR1 SNHLY, CDR2 FYNNEI. The CDR3 sequence is 14 residues long. Trimming removed 5 bases at V and 8 bases at J, with 13 bases between. CDR3 sequence reads: CASSQSPRDSPLHF. CDR3 nucleotides: TGTGCCAGCAGTCAAAGCCCTAGGGATTCACCCCTCCACTTT.